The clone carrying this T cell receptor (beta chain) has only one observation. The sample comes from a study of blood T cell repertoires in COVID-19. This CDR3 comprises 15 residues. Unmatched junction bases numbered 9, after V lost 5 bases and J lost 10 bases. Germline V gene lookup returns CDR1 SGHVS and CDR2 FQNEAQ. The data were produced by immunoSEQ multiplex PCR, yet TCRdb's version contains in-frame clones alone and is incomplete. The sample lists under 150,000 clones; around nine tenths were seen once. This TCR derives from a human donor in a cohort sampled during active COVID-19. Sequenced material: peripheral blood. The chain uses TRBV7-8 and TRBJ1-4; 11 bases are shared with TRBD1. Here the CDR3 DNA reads TGTGCCAGCAGCCCCTGGACAGGGGGCGGAGGAAAACTGTTTTTT. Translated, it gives CASSPWTGGGGKLFF.